The 15 T cell receptor beta chains below all came from one sample that was sequenced in a study of beta chain features in type 1 diabetes. Since all of the isolated RNA was reverse transcribed, expressed TCRB transcripts were what got sequenced. Libraries were prepared by immunoSEQ multiplex PCR; TCRdb keeps only in-frame clonotypes and omits some of them. The sample includes a few hundred thousand clones, approximately 15% seen only once; the top ten take approximately 0.02%. Sequencing was performed on naive CD4+ T cells from blood. Receptors originate from a woman aged 18-35 years in good health.

The rearrangement links TRBV30 to TRBJ2-1, with TRBD2 as a possible D gene (5 bases). V was trimmed by 5 bases and J by 0 bases, leaving 14 bases between them. The CDR3 is made up of 15 amino acids. In germline, CDR1 is GTSNPN, CDR2 SVGIG (reference sequence). The CDR3 region has the DNA TGTGCCTGGCGCCCGGGGTTGAGCTCCTACAATGAGCAGTTCTTC. Its protein is CAWRPGLSSYNEQFF.

V gene TRBV7-2 combines with J gene TRBJ2-7, with D perhaps TRBD2 (6 bases). Germline V gene lookup returns CDR1 SGHTA and CDR2 FQGNSA. The CDR3 contains 15 residues. With 1 base removed from V and 0 bases from J, the gap between germline ends came to 10 bases. The chain's CDR3 is CASSLGGGTSYEQYF. The DNA of the CDR3 is TGTGCCAGCAGCTTAGGAGGCGGGACCTCCTACGAGCAGTACTTC. Looking up the rest from reference TRBV7-2 and TRBJ2-7 gives the full variable domain: GAGVSQSPSNKVTEKGKDVELRCDPISGHTALYWYRQSLGQGLEFLIYFQGNSAPDKSGLPSDRFSAERTGGSVSTLTIQRTQQEDSAVYLCASSLGGGTSYEQYFGPGTRLTVT.

The chain has TRBV7-9 and TRBJ1-2; the D gene is possibly TRBD1 (5 bases). Germline values: CDR1 SEHNR, CDR2 FQNEAQ (reference sequence). This CDR3 is built from 14 residues. V shed 2 bases and J shed 8 bases, with 15 bases lying between them. The CDR3 is CASSLSTGLGGYTF. CDR3 DNA: TGTGCCAGCAGCTTAAGCACAGGCCTAGGCGGCTACACCTTC.

The chain has TRBV18 and TRBJ2-1, with 12 bases matching TRBD2. The J segment lost 10 bases and the V segment lost 6 bases, leaving 7 bases of the junction unmatched. The germline V gene has CDR1 KGHSH and CDR2 LQKENI. There are 14 residues in the CDR3. DNA of the CDR3: TGTGCCAGCTCCCAAGGACTAGCGGGAAGCGAGCAGTTCTTC. It specifies CASSQGLAGSEQFF.

This chain uses TRBV7-2 with TRBJ2-1; 12 bases are shared with TRBD2. CDR1 and CDR2 (germline): SGHTA, FQGNSA. The V and J ends lost 0 bases and 9 bases, in that order; junction bases with no gene match: 6. The CDR3 contains 16 residues. The CDR3 sequence: CASSLAGRLAGVEQFF. DNA of the CDR3: TGTGCCAGCAGCTTAGCAGGGAGACTAGCGGGAGTTGAGCAGTTCTTC.

This clone has a handful of counts. This rearrangement joins TRBV5-6 to TRBJ2-7; 10 bases fit TRBD2. The CDR3 totals 16 residues. The ends lost 2 bases at V and 4 bases at J; junction bases unmatched: 9. Germline CDR1 and CDR2: SGHDT and YYEEEE. The CDR3 sequence is CASSFQFTSGTYEQYF. In nucleotides, the CDR3 is TGTGCCAGCAGCTTCCAATTCACTAGCGGGACATACGAGCAGTACTTC.

With respect to this clone: This sample includes further DNA sequences coding for the same CDR3. The gene calls are TRBV18 and TRBJ2-7, with 9 bases matching TRBD1. The trim removed 3 bases at V and 3 bases at J, leaving 6 bases unmatched. CDR1 and CDR2 (germline): KGHSH, LQKENI. The CDR3 consists of 15 residues. CDR3 amino acids: CASSPPGQGGYEQYF. The CDR3 DNA reads as TGTGCCAGCTCACCCCCGGGACAGGGAGGCTACGAGCAGTACTTC.

This clone has a handful of counts. This chain links TRBV2 with TRBJ1-2; D remains unclear. V was shortened by 1 base and J by 4 bases, with 10 bases between the two germline ends. Germline V gene sequence: CDR1 SNHLY, CDR2 FYNNEI. The length of the CDR3 is 14 residues. The CDR3 reads CASSEVGRSYGYTF. The CDR3 DNA follows: TGTGCCAGCAGTGAAGTAGGGAGGTCCTATGGCTACACCTTC.

J is TRBJ2-7 and V is TRBV30; D is ambiguous. This CDR3 has 15 amino acids. V lost 0 bases and J lost 5, with 17 bases in between. Germline CDR1 reads GTSNPN; CDR2 reads SVGIG (reference sequence). CDR3 protein: CAWSVKEAGQDEQYF. CDR3 in DNA: TGTGCCTGGAGTGTAAAGGAAGCAGGCCAGGACGAGCAGTACTTC.

The chain recombines TRBV28 with TRBJ2-7; 9 bases align to TRBD2. Germline assignment: CDR1 MDHEN and CDR2 SYDVKM. This CDR3 has 13 residues. CDR3 residues: CATSRGGTYEQYF. As DNA, the CDR3 is TGTGCTACCTCGCGGGGGGGAACCTACGAGCAGTACTTC.

The chain is built from TRBV30 and TRBJ1-1; D ambiguous. The CDR3 has 14 amino acids. V lost 1 base, J lost 3 bases, and 12 bases lay in between. CDR1 GTSNPN and CDR2 SVGIG come from the germline V gene (reference sequence). CDR3 protein: CAWSAALRDTEAFF. CDR3 sequence (DNA): TGTGCCTGGAGTGCCGCCCTTCGGGACACTGAAGCTTTCTTT.

This clone came up a few times. The rearrangement links TRBV28 to TRBJ2-5; D is perhaps TRBD1 (5 bases). Germline V CDR1 and CDR2: MDHEN, SYDVKM. V lost 0 bases, J lost 2 bases, and 10 bases lay in between. CDR3 length: 15 residues. CDR3 residues: CASSLWPQAQETQYF. The DNA for the CDR3 is TGTGCCAGCAGTTTATGGCCACAGGCTCAAGAGACCCAGTACTTC.

This clone was detected a few times. V is TRBV2 and J is TRBJ2-1, with D possibly matching TRBD1 (6 bases). Germline CDR1 SNHLY, CDR2 FYNNEI. The CDR3 is 15 residues long. V lost 6 bases and J lost 7, with 19 bases in between. The CDR3 spells CASSGWQGKQNEQFF. For the CDR3, the DNA is TGTGCCAGCAGCGGGTGGCAGGGGAAACAGAATGAGCAGTTCTTC.

The chain links TRBV6-6 to TRBJ1-1; TRBD1 is a possible D gene (6 bases). The V end lost 5 bases, the J end lost 7 bases, and 20 bases lay between the germline ends. The germline gives CDR1 MNHNY, CDR2 SVGAGI (reference sequence). The CDR3 has 15 amino acids. The DNA of the CDR3 is TGTGCCAGCAGTCCCTTAGGGGGGGGACGTGGTGAAGCTTTCTTT. As protein: CASSPLGGGRGEAFF.

The chain is built from TRBV14 and TRBJ2-5; 14 nucleotides align to TRBD2. The CDR3 has 15 amino acids. CDR1 is SGHDN and CDR2 is FVKESK in the germline V gene. V dropped 6 bases and J dropped 5; count of bases not matched to a gene: 5. CDR3 region: CASSRLAGGLETQYF. The CDR3 DNA sequence: TGTGCCAGCAGTCGACTAGCGGGAGGGCTTGAGACCCAGTACTTC.